This passage covers 5 T cell receptor beta chains from one sample sequenced in a study of PD-1 blockade in mismatch repair-deficient tumors. Repertoires were generated with immunoSEQ multiplex PCR, while TCRdb's copy carries only in-frame clones and drops some. There are about 130,000 clones in the sample; approximately 91% occur only once, and 10% to 15% lies in the top ten. The input for sequencing was peripheral blood, taken 72 weeks after starting pembrolizumab. The receptor source for this set is an adult with mismatch repair-deficient cancer.

The chain couples TRBV28 to TRBJ1-3, with unresolved D. The CDR3 length is 16 residues. With 2 bases removed from V and 0 bases from J, the gap between germline ends came to 11 bases. Germline V gives CDR1 MDHEN, CDR2 SYDVKM. The CDR3 DNA sequence: TGTGCCAGCAGTTTAGCGGAGTTCACCTCTGGAAACACCATATATTTT. It is translated as CASSLAEFTSGNTIYF.

V and J are TRBV5-1 and TRBJ2-2, with D possibly TRBD1 on 6 matching bases. V shed 4 bases and J shed 1 base, with 14 bases lying between them. The CDR3 is 16 residues long. CDR1 and CDR2 (germline): SGHRS, YFSETQ. For the CDR3, the DNA is TGCGCCAGCAGCCTAGGGATAGGGGGGAACACCGGGGAGCTGTTTTTT. Protein sequence: CASSLGIGGNTGELFF.

This sequence joins TRBV6-1 and TRBJ2-7; D call uncertain. Germline V gene data show CDR1 as MNHNS and CDR2 as SASEGT. V lost 1 base, J lost 2 bases, and 9 bases lay in between. CDR3 length: 14 residues. The CDR3 nucleotides read TGTGCCAGCAGTGAAGGCCCTCAAACCTACGAGCAGTACTTC. Translated, it gives CASSEGPQTYEQYF.

The chain carries TRBV19 and TRBJ2-1, with 10 nucleotides matching TRBD2. CDR1 and CDR2 from the germline V gene are LNHDA and SQIVND (reference sequence). The CDR3 is 16 residues long. The ends lost 5 bases at V and 0 bases at J; junction bases unmatched: 4. The CDR3 is CASSPQREGSYNEQFF. The CDR3 coding sequence is TGTGCCAGTAGTCCCCAGCGGGAGGGCTCCTACAATGAGCAGTTCTTC.

CDR3 residues: CASRDSSGNTIYF. The DNA of the CDR3 is TGTGCCAGCCGGGACAGCTCTGGAAACACCATATATTTT. V gene TRBV27 combines with J gene TRBJ1-3, with TRBD1 identical over 7 bases. The CDR3 is 13 residues long. Trimming at V came to 8 bases and at J to 0 bases, leaving 1 base not matched to a gene. CDR1 and CDR2 from the germline V gene are MNHEY and SMNVEV (reference sequence).